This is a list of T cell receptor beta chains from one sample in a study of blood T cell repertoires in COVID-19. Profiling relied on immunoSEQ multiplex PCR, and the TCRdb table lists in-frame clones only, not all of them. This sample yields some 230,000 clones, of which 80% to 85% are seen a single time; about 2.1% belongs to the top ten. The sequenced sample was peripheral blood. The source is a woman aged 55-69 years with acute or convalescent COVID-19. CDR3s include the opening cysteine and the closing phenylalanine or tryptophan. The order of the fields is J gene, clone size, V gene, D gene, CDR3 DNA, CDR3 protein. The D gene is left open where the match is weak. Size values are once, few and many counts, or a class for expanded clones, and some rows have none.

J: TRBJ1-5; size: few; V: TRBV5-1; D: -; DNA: TGCGCCAGCAGATTAGGGGTTGATATAAATCAGCCCCAGCATTTT; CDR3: CASRLGVDINQPQHF
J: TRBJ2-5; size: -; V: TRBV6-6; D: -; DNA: TGTGCCAGCAGTTACGACCTGGGAGTAGGGGAGACCCAGTACTTC; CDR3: CASSYDLGVGETQYF
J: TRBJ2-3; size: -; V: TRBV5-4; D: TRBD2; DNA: TGTGCCAGCAGCTTGGATGCGGGGGGGCGCACAGATACGCAGTATTTT; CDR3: CASSLDAGGRTDTQYF
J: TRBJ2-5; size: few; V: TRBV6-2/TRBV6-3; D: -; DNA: TGTGCCAGCAGCAAAACCTTGACTAGCCAAGAGACCCAGTACTTC; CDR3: CASSKTLTSQETQYF
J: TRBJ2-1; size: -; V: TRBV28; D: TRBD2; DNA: TGTGCCAGCAGTTTATTTCTAGCGGGGGATGACTACAATGAGCAGTTCTTC; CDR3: CASSLFLAGDDYNEQFF
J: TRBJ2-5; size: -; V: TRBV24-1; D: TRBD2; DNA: TGTGCCACCAGTGATAGTTTAGCGGGGGTGGAGACCCAGTACTTC; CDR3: CATSDSLAGVETQYF
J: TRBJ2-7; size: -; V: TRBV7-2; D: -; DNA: TGTGCCAGCAGCACGGGCGGCCGGGGCGAGCAGTACTTC; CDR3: CASSTGGRGEQYF
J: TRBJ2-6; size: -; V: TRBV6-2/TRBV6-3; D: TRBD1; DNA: TGTGCCAGCAGTGACATCGTTAGGGGGCTAGCCGGGGCCAACGTCCTGACTTTC; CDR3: CASSDIVRGLAGANVLTF
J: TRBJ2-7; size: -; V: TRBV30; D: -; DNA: TGTGCCTGGAGTGTTTCGGGAATGGCGGGCCACCCAAGCTCCTACGAGCAGTACTTC; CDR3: CAWSVSGMAGHPSSYEQYF
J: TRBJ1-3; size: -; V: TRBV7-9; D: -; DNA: TGTGCCAGCAGCTTAGAACAGATTGGAAACACCATATATTTT; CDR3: CASSLEQIGNTIYF
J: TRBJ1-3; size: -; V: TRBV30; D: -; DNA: TGTGCCGGGAATATTTTCTCTGGAAACACCATATATTTT; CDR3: CAGNIFSGNTIYF
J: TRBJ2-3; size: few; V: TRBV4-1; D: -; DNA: TGCGCCAGCAGCCACGGGACTGTTAGCACAGATACGCAGTATTTT; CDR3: CASSHGTVSTDTQYF
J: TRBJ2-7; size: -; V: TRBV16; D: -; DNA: TGTGCCAGCAGCCAATTGGTCCCGGTCAACGAGCAGTACTTC; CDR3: CASSQLVPVNEQYF
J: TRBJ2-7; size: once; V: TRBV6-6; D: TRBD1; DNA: TGTGCCAGCACCACAGGGGGTTCCTACGAGCAGTACTTC; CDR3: CASTTGGSYEQYF
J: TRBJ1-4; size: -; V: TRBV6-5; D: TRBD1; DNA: TGTGCCAGCAGTCAGACAGGGGGTGTGGAAAAACTGTTTTTT; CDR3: CASSQTGGVEKLFF
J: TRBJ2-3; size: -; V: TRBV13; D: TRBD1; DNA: TGTGCCAGCAGCCACCGACAGGGCCGGGGTGGGGATACGCAGTATTTT; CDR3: CASSHRQGRGGDTQYF
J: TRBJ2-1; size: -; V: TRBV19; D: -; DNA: TGTGCCAGTAGTATGCCCAGAGGGGGGGTAAACAATGAGCAGTTCTTC; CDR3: CASSMPRGGVNNEQFF
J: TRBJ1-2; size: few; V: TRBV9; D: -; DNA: TGTGCCAGCAGCGGTCAACAGGGATTCAGTGGCTACACCTTC; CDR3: CASSGQQGFSGYTF
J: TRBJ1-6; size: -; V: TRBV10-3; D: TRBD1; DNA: TGTGCCATCAGTGCTGGACAGGGAGGAGAGTCACCCCTCCACTTT; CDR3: CAISAGQGGESPLHF
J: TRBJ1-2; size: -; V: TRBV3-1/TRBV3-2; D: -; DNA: TGTGCCAGCAGCCCCCAATCAGGGCTTGGCTACACCTTC; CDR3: CASSPQSGLGYTF
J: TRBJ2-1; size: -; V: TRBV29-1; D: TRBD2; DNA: TGCAGCTCAGGACTAGCGGGGGGGAATGAGCAGTTCTTC; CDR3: CSSGLAGGNEQFF
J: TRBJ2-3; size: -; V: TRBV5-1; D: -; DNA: TGCGCCAGCAGCTTGGGTTCTACAGCCATCACAGATACGCAGTATTTT; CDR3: CASSLGSTAITDTQYF
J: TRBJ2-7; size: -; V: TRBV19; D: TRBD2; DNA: TGTGCCAGTAGTATCGCGCGGGGGAGCTCTTACGAGCAGTACTTC; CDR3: CASSIARGSSYEQYF
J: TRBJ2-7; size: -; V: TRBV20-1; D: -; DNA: TGCAGTGCTAGTCCGAGTTCATTCTACGAGCAGTACTTC; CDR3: CSASPSSFYEQYF
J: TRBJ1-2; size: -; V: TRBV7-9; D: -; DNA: TGTGCCAGCGTGTCAGGGGACTATGGCTACACCTTC; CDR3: CASVSGDYGYTF
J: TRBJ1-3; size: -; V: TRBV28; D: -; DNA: TGTGCCAGCCACCCCCCCGGGGTACTGAAAAACACCATATATTTT; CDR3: CASHPPGVLKNTIYF
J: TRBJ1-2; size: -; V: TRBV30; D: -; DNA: TGTGCCTGGAGTGTACGTTCCGAGGCCGGCTACACCTTC; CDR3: CAWSVRSEAGYTF
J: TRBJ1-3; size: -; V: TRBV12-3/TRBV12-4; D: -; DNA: TGTGCCAGCAATATGGGTAGGGGTAACACCATATATTTT; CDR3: CASNMGRGNTIYF
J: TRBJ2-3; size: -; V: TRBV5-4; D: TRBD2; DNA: TGTGCCAGCAGCGATCCTAGCGGGGGGGCCTTAGATACGCAGTATTTT; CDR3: CASSDPSGGALDTQYF
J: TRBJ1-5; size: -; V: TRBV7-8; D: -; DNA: TGTGCCAGCGGCGCCGGGGCAGGGGCCCCCAATCAGCCCCAGCATTTT; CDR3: CASGAGAGAPNQPQHF
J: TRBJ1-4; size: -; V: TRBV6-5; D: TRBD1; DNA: TGTGCCAGCAGTAACAGGGGCCCAACTAATGAAAAACTGTTTTTT; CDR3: CASSNRGPTNEKLFF
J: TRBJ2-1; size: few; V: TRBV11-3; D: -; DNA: TGTGCCAGCAGCGTTATCGCGGGGGCCTCCTACAATGAGCAGTTCTTC; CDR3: CASSVIAGASYNEQFF
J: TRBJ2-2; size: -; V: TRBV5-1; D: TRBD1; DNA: TGCGCCAGCAGCTTGAACAGGGGCGCTGGCACCGGGGAGCTGTTTTTT; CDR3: CASSLNRGAGTGELFF
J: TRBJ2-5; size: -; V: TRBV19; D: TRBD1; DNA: TGTGCCAGTAGTCGGGACAGGGTCCACCAAGAGACCCAGTACTTC; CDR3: CASSRDRVHQETQYF
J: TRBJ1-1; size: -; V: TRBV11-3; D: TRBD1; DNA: TGTGCCAGCAGCCAGGGACAGGGAGAAGCTTTCTTT; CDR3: CASSQGQGEAFF
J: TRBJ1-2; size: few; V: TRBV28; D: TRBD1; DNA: TGTGCCAGCAGTACTACCGGACAGGGTCGATATGGCTACACCTTC; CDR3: CASSTTGQGRYGYTF
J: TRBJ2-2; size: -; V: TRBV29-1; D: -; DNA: TGCAGCGCTAGCTACGTTCAGGGGTCAACCGGGGAGCTGTTTTTT; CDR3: CSASYVQGSTGELFF
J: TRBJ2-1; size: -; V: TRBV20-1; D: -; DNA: TGCAGTGCTAGATACGGGGGGCACATCTTC; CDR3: CSARYGGHIF
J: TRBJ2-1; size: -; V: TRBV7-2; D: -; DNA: TGTGCCAGCAGCATCGGCGCCGGGATACCCTACAATGAGCAGTTCTTC; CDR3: CASSIGAGIPYNEQFF
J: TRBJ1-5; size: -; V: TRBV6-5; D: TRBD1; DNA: TGTGCCAGCAGGACAGGGGGCGCGGGGCAGCCCCAGCATTTT; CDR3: CASRTGGAGQPQHF
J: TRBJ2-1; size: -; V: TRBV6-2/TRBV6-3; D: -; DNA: TGTGCCAGCAGTTACACCCCTTTAGCGAACTCCTACAATGAGCAGTTCTTC; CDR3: CASSYTPLANSYNEQFF
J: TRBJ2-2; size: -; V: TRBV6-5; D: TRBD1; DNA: TGTGCCAGCAGGAAAGGGACAGGGGGCGGGGAGCTGTTTTTT; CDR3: CASRKGTGGGELFF
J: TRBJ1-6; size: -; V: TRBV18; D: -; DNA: TGTGCCAGCTCACCACGAGGATATAATTCACCCCTCCACTTT; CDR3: CASSPRGYNSPLHF
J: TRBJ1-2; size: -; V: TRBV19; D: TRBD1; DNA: TGTGCCAGTAGTATTTGGAAGTGGACAGGGGAGAACTATGGCTACACCTTC; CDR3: CASSIWKWTGENYGYTF
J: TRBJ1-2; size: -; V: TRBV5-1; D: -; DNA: TGCGCCAGCAGCCCCCAGACAGACTATGGCTACACCTTC; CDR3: CASSPQTDYGYTF
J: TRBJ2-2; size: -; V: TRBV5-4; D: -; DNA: TGTGCCAGCAGCCTAGGGGGTTCCAACACCGGGGAGCTGTTTTTT; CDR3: CASSLGGSNTGELFF
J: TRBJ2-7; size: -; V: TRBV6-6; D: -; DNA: TGTGCCAGCAGGATGGCCGGGGGAAACTACGAGCAGTACTTC; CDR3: CASRMAGGNYEQYF
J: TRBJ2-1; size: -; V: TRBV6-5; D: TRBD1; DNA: TGTGCCAGCAGTTACAGACAGGGGAATGAGCAGTTCTTC; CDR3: CASSYRQGNEQFF
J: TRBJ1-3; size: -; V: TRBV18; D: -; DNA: TGTGCCAGCTCACCTGGGACTTCTGGAAACACCATATATTTT; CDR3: CASSPGTSGNTIYF
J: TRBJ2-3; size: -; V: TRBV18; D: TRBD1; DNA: TGTGCCAGCTCACCTTCGACAGGGGGGACAGATACGCAGTATTTT; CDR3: CASSPSTGGTDTQYF
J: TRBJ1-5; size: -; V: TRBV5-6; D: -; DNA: TGTGCCAGCAGCTTGTGGTCAGGACATAGCAATCAGCCCCAGCATTTT; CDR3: CASSLWSGHSNQPQHF
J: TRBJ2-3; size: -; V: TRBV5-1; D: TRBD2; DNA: TGCGCCAGCAGCCAGACTAGCGGGGGGGCAATAGATACGCAGTATTTT; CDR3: CASSQTSGGAIDTQYF